This T cell receptor beta chain was recorded in a study of shared clonotypes between healthy human individuals. From germline, CDR1 is SGHRS and CDR2 YFSETQ. This CDR3 is 13 amino acids long. Sorted-subset replicate PCRs used around 220 ng DNA, approximately 33,000 T cell genomes. TCRdb keeps only in-frame clones here, not all; method: immunoSEQ multiplex PCR. This repertoire shows about 1 million clones, about 74% found once; its top ten account for about 1.5%. The TCR sequence derives from a man younger than 30 in good health. Sequencing was performed on memory CD4+ T cells sorted from blood. Subset: CD45RA-negative fraction. This chain joins TRBV5-1 and TRBJ2-5; D might be TRBD1 (5 bases). The assigned J gene may be wrong: the sequence end matches TRBJ2-7 better. The CDR3 loop reads CASMGPNDYEQYF. CDR3 DNA: TGCGCCAGCATGGGGCCGAACGACTACGAGCAGTACTTC.